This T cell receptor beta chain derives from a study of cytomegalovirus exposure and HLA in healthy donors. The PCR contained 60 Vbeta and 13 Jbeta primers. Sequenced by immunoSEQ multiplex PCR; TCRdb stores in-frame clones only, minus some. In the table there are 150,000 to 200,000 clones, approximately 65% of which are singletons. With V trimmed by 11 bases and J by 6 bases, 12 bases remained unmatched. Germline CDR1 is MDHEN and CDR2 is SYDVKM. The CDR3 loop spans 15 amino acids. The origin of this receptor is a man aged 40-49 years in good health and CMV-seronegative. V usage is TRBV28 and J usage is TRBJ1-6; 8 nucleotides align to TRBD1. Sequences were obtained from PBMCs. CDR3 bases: TGTGCCTCCCTAGAGGGGACAGGAATTAATTCACCCCTCCACTTT. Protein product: CASLEGTGINSPLHF.